The next 29 T cell receptor beta chains were all read from a single sample in a study of T cells expressing NK-cell markers. TCRdb reprocessed the 5' RACE reads and stores each CDR3 protein as one record, lacking DNA. The listing contains about 460,000 distinct CDR3 sequences. Sequenced input: blood T cells: a sorted CD56 or NKG2C T cell subset, CD4+ or CD8+ T cells, or bulk PBMC T cells (not recorded which). All receptors come from a woman between 45 and 60 years old in good health.

V gene TRBV5-1 combines with J gene TRBJ2-6; TCRdb's D call, TRBD1, is unchecked because there is no DNA. This CDR3 has 17 residues. The germline gives CDR1 SGHRS, CDR2 YFSETQ. The CDR3 region is CASRPIGGGNGANVLTF.

V is TRBV6-1 and J is TRBJ1-2. CDR3 size: 13 residues. The germline V gene has CDR1 MNHNS and CDR2 SASEGT. The CDR3: CASRVTGLRGYTF.

This chain uses TRBV9 with TRBJ2-1; TCRdb's D gene call, TRBD2, goes unchecked for lack of DNA. The CDR3 has 19 amino acids. CDR1 SGDLS and CDR2 YYNGEE come from the germline V gene. The CDR3 region is CASSVVPSGRASSYNEQFF.

The rearrangement joins TRBV20-1 to TRBJ2-5; TCRdb's D call of TRBD1 is untestable without DNA. CDR1 DFQATT and CDR2 SNEGSKA come from the germline V gene (reference sequence). CDR3 length equals 13 residues. CDR3 amino acids: CSATGHHQETQYF.

The rearrangement uses TRBV19 and TRBJ1-5; TCRdb outputs TRBD1, but without DNA this stays unchecked. Germline lookup yields CDR1 LNHDA and CDR2 SQIVND (reference sequence). The CDR3 is 12 residues long. CDR3 sequence: CARPGSNQPQHF.

V is TRBV27 and J is TRBJ1-5. The CDR3 has 15 amino acids. Germline lookup yields CDR1 MNHEY and CDR2 SMNVEV (reference sequence). CDR3: CASSISPMNNQPQHF.

This chain joins TRBV10-3 and TRBJ2-6. Per germline, CDR1 ENHRY and CDR2 SYGVKD. The CDR3 contains 14 residues. The CDR3 region is CAIRRGTGANVLTF.

This chain joins TRBV19 and TRBJ1-5; the D gene TCRdb calls, TRBD1, cannot be checked with no DNA. Per germline, CDR1 LNHDA and CDR2 SQIVND (reference sequence). This CDR3 has 12 residues. The CDR3 loop is CATTGGNQPQHF. Filled out from reference TRBV19 and TRBJ1-5, the complete variable domain reads DGGITQSPKYLFRKEGQNVTLSCEQNLNHDAMYWYRQDPGQGLRLIYYSQIVNDFQKGDIAEGYSVSREKKESFPLTVTSAQKNPTAFYLCATTGGNQPQHFGDGTRLSIL.

V usage is TRBV2 and J usage is TRBJ1-1; without DNA, the TCRdb call of TRBD1 cannot be checked. This CDR3 has 13 amino acids. The V gene's germline CDR1 is SNHLY and CDR2 FYNNEI. The CDR3 loop reads CASSRTGGNEAFF.

The chain is built from TRBV20-1 and TRBJ2-7. Germline V gene sequence: CDR1 DFQATT, CDR2 SNEGSKA (reference sequence). The CDR3 has 14 amino acids. CDR3: CSARADQVNNEQYF.

The chain has TRBV7-9 and TRBJ2-1. The CDR3 has 14 residues. Germline V gene lookup returns CDR1 SEHNR and CDR2 FQNEAQ (reference sequence). CDR3 region: CASSWRELTHEQFF.

The rearrangement joins TRBV10-3 to TRBJ1-2. CDR1 is ENHRY, CDR2 SYGVKD, per germline. This CDR3 is built from 13 residues. The CDR3 protein is CAISDGSHYGYTF.

This chain joins TRBV4-1 and TRBJ1-2. The CDR3 totals 14 residues. Germline V gene sequence: CDR1 MGHRA, CDR2 YSYEKL. CDR3 sequence: CASSQAWVPYGYTF.

CDR3 amino acids: CASSPIQETQYF. The chain uses TRBV21-1 and TRBJ2-5. TRBV21-1 represents a pseudogene. The CDR3 is made up of 12 amino acids.

The chain couples TRBV11-2 to TRBJ2-1; the TRBD1 assignment by TCRdb is unverifiable without DNA. Germline CDR1 reads SGHAT; CDR2 reads FQNNGV. The CDR3 totals 15 residues. CDR3 in amino acids: CASSPQVGIYNEQFF.

This chain joins TRBV10-3 and TRBJ1-1. Germline V gene sequence: CDR1 ENHRY, CDR2 SYGVKD. The CDR3 consists of 13 residues. Here the CDR3 reads CAISVTWNTEAFF.

V and J are TRBV6-6 and TRBJ1-6; TCRdb's assignment of TRBD1 cannot be checked, as there is no DNA. Germline CDR1 MNHNY, CDR2 SVGAGI (reference sequence). The CDR3 contains 13 residues. The CDR3 reads CASSGTGVPPLHF.

This chain uses TRBV7-2 with TRBJ1-1. There are 14 residues in the CDR3. The V gene's germline CDR1 is SGHTA and CDR2 FQGNSA. CDR3 protein: CASNKGREGTEAFF.

J is TRBJ1-6 and V is TRBV5-1; TCRdb's D call, TRBD1, is unchecked because there is no DNA. The germline gives CDR1 SGHRS, CDR2 YFSETQ. CDR3 length: 13 residues. The CDR3 is CASSAGANSPLHF.

The chain couples TRBV28 to TRBJ2-5; the TRBD1 assignment by TCRdb is unverifiable without DNA. Germline V gene data show CDR1 as MDHEN and CDR2 as SYDVKM. The CDR3 runs to 12 residues. CDR3: CASSPPSRAQYF.

This rearrangement joins TRBV5-1 to TRBJ1-5. Germline V gene sequence: CDR1 SGHRS, CDR2 YFSETQ. The CDR3 is 14 amino acids. Here the CDR3 reads CASSLAGFGQPQHF.

J is TRBJ1-1 and V is TRBV12-3 or TRBV12-4; no DNA is available, so the TRBD1 call from TCRdb remains unchecked. The CDR3 runs 14 residues. CDR3 amino acids: CASSLKRGLTEAFF.

The chain couples TRBV5-1 to TRBJ1-1; TCRdb designates TRBD1, a call that cannot be tested without DNA. CDR1 and CDR2 from the germline V gene are SGHRS and YFSETQ. The length of the CDR3 is 15 residues. CDR3: CASRKSTGLNTEAFF.

This chain links TRBV6-6 with TRBJ2-1. Germline CDR1 reads MNHNY; CDR2 reads SVGAGI (reference sequence). There are 14 residues in the CDR3. This CDR3 is CASSYTGVSNEQFF.

V and J are TRBV12-5 and TRBJ2-2; the TCRdb D gene call, TRBD2, has no DNA to confirm it. Germline V CDR1 and CDR2: LGHNT, FRNRAP. This CDR3 contains 16 residues. Here the CDR3 reads CASGLVSGRLTGELFF.

The rearrangement joins TRBV20-1 to TRBJ1-2; TCRdb names TRBD1, which stays unverified in the absence of DNA. CDR1 is DFQATT and CDR2 is SNEGSKA in the germline V gene (reference sequence). This CDR3 spans 13 amino acids. CDR3 sequence reads: CSARADTGDGYTF.

This rearrangement joins TRBV3-1 to TRBJ2-1; TCRdb picks TRBD1, but there is no DNA to check that call. Per germline, CDR1 LGHDT and CDR2 YNNKEL (reference sequence). The CDR3 length is 15 residues. Here the CDR3 reads CASSRDRGDWNEQFF.

The rearrangement uses TRBV29-1 and TRBJ2-7; TCRdb designates TRBD1, a call that cannot be tested without DNA. This CDR3 contains 14 residues. Germline V gives CDR1 SQVTM, CDR2 ANQGSEA. The CDR3 region is CSVLKQGLSYEQYF.

The J gene is TRBJ2-1, the V gene TRBV27; no DNA is available, so the TRBD1 call from TCRdb remains unchecked. The CDR3 is 14 residues long. Germline CDR1 is MNHEY and CDR2 is SMNVEV (reference sequence). The CDR3 is CASSLAGVSTEQFF.